This T cell receptor (beta chain) was captured in a study of cytomegalovirus exposure and HLA in healthy donors. Both 60 Vbeta primers and 13 Jbeta primers went into the PCR. Produced via immunoSEQ multiplex PCR; TCRdb's table is partial and in-frame only. The sample has around 160,000 clones, more than 60% seen once. The study, taken as a whole, reports: Per a later analysis, HLA-associated TCR beta chains showed more clonal expansion than other, equally common TCR beta chains. According to reports, the classifier identified cytomegalovirus status with high specificity and sensitivity. TCR beta sequences reportedly predicted most subjects' HLA-A and HLA-B alleles accurately.

CDR3 length: 12 residues. The V and J ends lost 5 bases and 0 bases respectively, with 4 bases between them. The germline V gene has CDR1 MDHEN and CDR2 SYDVKM. In its sample, this clone was seen a few times. As yet, its antigen is unknown. Sequences were obtained from PBMCs. This TCR derives from a woman in her 40s in good health and CMV-seropositive. This chain joins TRBV28 and TRBJ1-1; D uncertain. The CDR3 DNA reads TGTGCCAGCAGTACAATGAACACTGAAGCTTTCTTT. Protein: CASSTMNTEAFF. Full variable domain (missing parts from reference TRBV28 and TRBJ1-1): DVKVTQSSRYLVKRTGEKVFLECVQDMDHENMFWYRQDPGLGLRLIYFSYDVKMKEKGDIPEGYSVSREKKERFSLILESASTNQTSMYLCASSTMNTEAFFGQGTRLTVV.